These 21 T cell receptor beta chains came from one sample sequenced in a study of cytotoxic CD8 clonotypes in ibrutinib-treated CLL. Clones were read by immunoSEQ multiplex PCR, and TCRdb kept only the in-frame ones, dropping some. The sample lists roughly 200,000 clones, around 70% occurring once. Specimen: PBMCs, collected after 12 months of ibrutinib treatment. Receptors originate from a human donor with chronic lymphocytic leukemia.

This rearrangement joins TRBV28 to TRBJ2-5; possibly TRBD2 for D (6 bases). In germline, CDR1 is MDHEN, CDR2 SYDVKM. CDR3 length: 13 amino acids. V was trimmed by 6 bases and J by 4 bases, leaving 12 bases between them. The CDR3 loop reads CASSPGVGETQYF. The CDR3 DNA follows: TGTGCCAGCAGCCCGGGAGTCGGAGAGACCCAGTACTTC.

The chain joins TRBV30 to TRBJ2-1; the match to TRBD2 covers 11 bases. After removal of 6 bases from V and 3 bases from J, the junction contained 13 bases not matched to a gene. This CDR3 is 17 amino acids long. Germline CDR1 GTSNPN, CDR2 SVGIG (reference sequence). CDR3 in amino acids: CACPRTSGSHLYNEQFF. In nucleotides, the CDR3 is TGTGCCTGCCCCCGCACTAGCGGGAGCCACCTCTACAATGAGCAGTTCTTC.

The chain uses TRBV6-6 and TRBJ1-4; D is ambiguous. The CDR3 is made up of 13 amino acids. Germline loops: CDR1 MNHNY, CDR2 SVGAGI (reference sequence). V lost 7 bases, J lost 5 bases, and 11 bases lay in between. The CDR3 protein is CASKTDGNEKLFF. DNA of the CDR3: TGTGCCAGCAAGACGGACGGAAATGAAAAACTGTTTTTT.

The chain employs TRBV29-1 and TRBJ2-1; 10 nucleotides agree with TRBD2. V was clipped by 0 bases and J by 7 bases; unmatched bases: 6. CDR3 length: 15 amino acids. Germline assignment: CDR1 SQVTM and CDR2 ANQGSEA. CDR3 in amino acids: CSVEDKIAGGNEQFF. Written as DNA, the CDR3 is TGCAGCGTTGAAGATAAGATAGCGGGGGGAAATGAGCAGTTCTTC.

The V and J genes are TRBV4-1 and TRBJ1-1; D possibly corresponds to TRBD1 (6 bases). Germline loops: CDR1 MGHRA, CDR2 YSYEKL. The CDR3 is made up of 14 amino acids. Trimming left V 0 bases short and J 7 bases short, with 12 bases between. The DNA of the CDR3 is TGCGCCAGCAGCCAAGATTGGCCACAGGGTGAAGCTTTCTTT. Translated: CASSQDWPQGEAFF.

The chain couples TRBV7-3 to TRBJ2-3; D not resolved. CDR1 is SGHTA, CDR2 FQGTGA, per germline. V lost 0 bases and J 0 bases, leaving 7 bases between the germline ends. This CDR3 is 15 amino acids long. CDR3 coding DNA: TGTGCCAGCAGCTTAACTGGACGAAGCACAGATACGCAGTATTTT. Translated: CASSLTGRSTDTQYF.

The chain's CDR3 is CASSFNGGLYTF. DNA of the CDR3: TGCGCCAGCAGCTTTAACGGGGGACTCTACACCTTC. The rearrangement joins TRBV5-1 to TRBJ1-2; TRBD1 might be the D (5 bases). Trimming cost V 2 bases and J 10 bases, with 12 bases left between them. Germline values: CDR1 SGHRS, CDR2 YFSETQ. The CDR3 spans 12 residues.

The genes are TRBV5-1 and TRBJ2-7, with TRBD1 identical over 7 bases. The V gene's germline CDR1 is SGHRS and CDR2 YFSETQ. Trimming at V came to 0 bases and at J to 9 bases, leaving 9 bases not matched to a gene. This CDR3 has 14 amino acids. CDR3 in DNA: TGCGCCAGCAGCTTGGCCGGACAGGCCCGCGGGCAGTACTTC. Protein: CASSLAGQARGQYF.

V is TRBV6-5 and J is TRBJ1-6, with D hard to call. Germline values: CDR1 MNHEY, CDR2 SVGAGI. V lost 4 bases and J lost 8, with 15 bases in between. The CDR3 extends over 15 amino acids. Here the CDR3 reads CASSSRVISYSPLHF. The CDR3 DNA is TGTGCCAGCAGTTCTAGGGTCATCTCTTATTCACCCCTCCACTTT.

This rearrangement joins TRBV2 to TRBJ2-7, with TRBD1 matching over 9 bases. The CDR3 has 15 amino acids. Germline V CDR1 and CDR2: SNHLY, FYNNEI. V shed 6 bases and J 5 bases; nucleotides not matched to a gene: 11. In DNA, the CDR3 is TGTGCCAGCAGGAGGGAACGGGACAGGGCCGACGAGCAGTACTTC. This codes for CASRRERDRADEQYF. The complete variable domain, with remaining parts taken from reference TRBV2 and TRBJ2-7, reads EPEVTQTPSHQVTQMGQEVILRCVPISNHLYFYWYRQILGQKVEFLVSFYNNEISEKSEIFDDQFSVERPDGSNFTLKIRSTKLEDSAMYFCASRRERDRADEQYFGPGTRLTVT.

The CDR3 is CASSSDGRAGKGYTF. The DNA for the CDR3 is TGTGCCAGCAGCTCGGATGGTAGGGCAGGCAAAGGCTACACCTTC. The V call is TRBV7-2, the J call TRBJ1-2; D is ambiguous. The V gene lost 4 bases and the J gene lost 8 bases, with 20 bases spanning the gap. Germline CDR1 SGHTA, CDR2 FQGNSA. The length of the CDR3 is 15 residues.

The chain couples TRBV20-1 to TRBJ1-2; D is ambiguous. The CDR3 covers 11 residues. Germline values: CDR1 DFQATT, CDR2 SNEGSKA (reference sequence). V shed 5 bases and J shed 6 bases, with 10 bases lying between them. The CDR3 region has the DNA TGCAGTGCTTCCGTTCCCGATGGCTACACCTTC. Translation: CSASVPDGYTF.

This chain uses TRBV29-1 with TRBJ1-2, with D perhaps TRBD1 (6 bases). The CDR3 is 12 amino acids. Germline CDR1 is SQVTM and CDR2 is ANQGSEA. Trimming took off 8 bases at V and 7 bases at J, with 17 bases between the two ends. The CDR3 region is CSTAGHPSGYTF. CDR3 bases: TGCAGCACGGCGGGACATCCATCTGGCTACACCTTC.

The rearrangement links TRBV29-1 to TRBJ2-3; D remains unclear. The CDR3 is 11 residues long. Trimming took 3 bases from V and 4 from J, leaving 5 bases between them. In germline, CDR1 is SQVTM, CDR2 ANQGSEA. The CDR3 sequence is CSVDKSDTQYF. In DNA form, the CDR3 reads TGCAGCGTTGACAAATCAGATACGCAGTATTTT.

This chain uses TRBV30 with TRBJ2-7; D is perhaps TRBD1 or TRBD2 (7 bases each). V lost 5 bases and J lost 5, with 16 bases in between. Germline assignment: CDR1 GTSNPN and CDR2 SVGIG (reference sequence). The CDR3 consists of 13 residues. CDR3 nucleotides: TGTGCCTGGGCAGGGGGGGGTGACAACGAGCAGTACTTC. Encoded protein: CAWAGGGDNEQYF. Full variable domain (outside the CDR3, taken from reference TRBV30 and TRBJ2-7): SQTIHQWPATLVQPVGSPLSLECTVEGTSNPNLYWYRQAAGRGLQLLFYSVGIGQISSEVPQNLSASRPQDRQFILSSKKLLLSDSGFYLCAWAGGGDNEQYFGPGTRLTVT.

This sequence joins TRBV6-5 and TRBJ1-2; the D is unclear. CDR3 length: 16 amino acids. The germline CDR1 and CDR2 sequences are MNHEY and SVGAGI. The ends were cut back, 0 bases at V and 0 bases at J, with 11 bases in the middle. The chain's CDR3 is CASSYSTSAANYGYTF. DNA of the CDR3: TGTGCCAGCAGTTACTCGACGAGCGCAGCTAACTATGGCTACACCTTC.

This rearrangement joins TRBV9 to TRBJ2-5, with 14 positions matching TRBD2. After removal of 3 bases from V and 3 bases from J, the junction contained 4 bases not matched to a gene. The V gene's germline CDR1 is SGDLS and CDR2 YYNGEE. The CDR3 runs 16 residues. The DNA of the CDR3 is TGTGCCAGCAGCGCCCGGGGACTAGCGGGAGAAGAGACCCAGTACTTC. Its protein product is CASSARGLAGEETQYF.

The CDR3: CASSSDRGLGEQYF. In DNA form, the CDR3 reads TGTGCCAGCAGCTCAGACAGGGGGCTCGGCGAGCAGTACTTC. The genes are TRBV5-5 and TRBJ2-7; 10 positions match TRBD1. CDR1 is SGHKS, CDR2 YYEKEE, per germline (reference sequence). Trimming cost V 3 bases and J 6 bases; bases outside gene matches: 6. This CDR3 has 14 amino acids.

About this clone itself: Distinct nucleotide sequences in the sample also encode this CDR3. The rearrangement joins TRBV20-1 to TRBJ1-1; weak D call: TRBD1 (5 bases). The CDR3 runs to 11 residues. Germline CDR1 DFQATT, CDR2 SNEGSKA (reference sequence). Trimming removed 5 bases at V and 4 bases at J, with 8 bases between. CDR3 residues: CSASRATEAFF. In DNA, the CDR3 is TGCAGTGCTTCCAGGGCCACTGAAGCTTTCTTT.

The chain combines TRBV6-1 with TRBJ1-5; the match to TRBD1 covers 7 bases. CDR3 length: 15 residues. Germline loops: CDR1 MNHNS, CDR2 SASEGT. V dropped 7 bases and J dropped 5; count of bases not matched to a gene: 11. The CDR3 is CASTDLGTADQPQHF. The CDR3 coding sequence is TGTGCCAGCACTGACCTCGGGACAGCAGATCAGCCCCAGCATTTT.

The chain combines TRBV9 with TRBJ2-7; TRBD2 matches at 7 bases. The ends lost 0 bases at V and 5 bases at J; junction bases unmatched: 11. CDR3 length equals 16 residues. Germline V gives CDR1 SGDLS, CDR2 YYNGEE. DNA for the CDR3: TGTGCCAGCAGCGTAGCCCTCGGGGGGAGGAGTAACGAGCAGTACTTC. Translating it yields CASSVALGGRSNEQYF.